The T cell receptor beta chain under discussion was sequenced for a study of OX40 agonist ivuxolimab in advanced cancers. Overall study context: Prior anti-PD-1, anti-PD-L1 or anti-CTLA-4 therapy was allowed; around 40% had some.

The CDR3 consists of 16 residues. J was trimmed by 5 bases and V by 3 bases; bases with no gene match: 11. From germline, CDR1 is MNHEY and CDR2 SMNVEV (reference sequence). Here immunoSEQ multiplex PCR was the method, and the copy in TCRdb shows in-frame clones only, minus some. The data show about 73,000 clones, around nine tenths seen once. General study results and limits: Clonal expansion was seen in CD4+ and CD8+ blood T cells by week 6 at 0.1 to 3.0 mg/kg.

Remarks on this clone: Its antigen is unidentified.

The sequencing used CD4+ or CD8+ T cells sorted from blood, collected in a trial of the OX40 agonist ivuxolimab. The sequence was collected from an adult with an advanced solid tumor such as melanoma, head and neck, liver or kidney cancer. The J gene is TRBJ2-5, the V gene TRBV27; 8 bases align to TRBD1. CDR3 DNA: TGTGCCAGCAGTTTGGGTGCAGGGGGCGTAAGGGAGACCCAGTACTTC. This gives the protein CASSLGAGGVRETQYF.